This TCR beta chain was captured in a study of regulatory T cells in long-lasting Graves disease. The CDR3 covers 13 residues. Germline loops: CDR1 MNHNS, CDR2 SASEGT. V lost 7 bases, J lost 1 base, and 10 bases lay in between. The time point: newly diagnosed GD, antithyroid drugs for less than 3 months. Isolated PBMC RNA provided the starting material for the TCR library. Construction of the TCR beta libraries employed iRepertoire HTBI primers in conjunction with Arm-PCR of CDR3 regions. TCRdb analysed the multiplex PCR reads with MiXCR anew, one entry per CDR3 protein. The table includes 300,000 to 450,000 distinct CDR3 sequences, roughly a sixth detected once. This clonotype was picked up many times.

This chain links TRBV6-1 with TRBJ1-1, with D maybe TRBD1 (5 bases). The receptor was derived from a female donor with Graves disease. The material was peripheral blood mononuclear cells (PBMCs), obtained at new diagnosis, from a patient treated with antithyroid drugs. The DNA of the CDR3 is TGTGCCAGCACCTGGGGGACGAACACTGAAGCTTTCTTT. Encoded protein: CASTWGTNTEAFF.